This T cell receptor beta chain was identified in a study of OX40 agonist ivuxolimab in advanced cancers. Study-wide results and limits: Average numbers of expanded clones were greater in CD8+ T cells than in CD4+.

As for this clone: Its antigen is unidentified.

Germline-derived CDR1 and CDR2 are MNHEY and SVGAGI. This CDR3 spans 13 amino acids. The ends were cut back, 7 bases at V and 0 bases at J, with 9 bases in the middle. Clones were sequenced by immunoSEQ multiplex PCR, and TCRdb holds only the in-frame ones, with some missing. Among roughly 75,000 clones listed, about 93% were seen once. The chain couples TRBV6-5 to TRBJ1-2; tentative D call: TRBD1 (6 bases). The sample here was CD4+ or CD8+ T cells sorted from blood, taken in a trial of the OX40 agonist ivuxolimab. This clonotype was sampled from an adult with an advanced solid tumor such as melanoma, head and neck, liver or kidney cancer. The CDR3 here is CASKGEANYGYTF. CDR3 nucleotides: TGTGCCAGCAAGGGGGAAGCTAACTATGGCTACACCTTC.